This T cell receptor beta chain derives from a study of blood T cell repertoires in COVID-19. Study information: Samples taken during acute and convalescent COVID-19 were collected in the United States, Italy and Spain. Sample material is recorded as cDNA or gDNA derived from T cells, B-cell-depleted T cells, or PBMCs.

A note on this clone: The same CDR3 can be traced to other DNA sequences in this sample.

Generated by immunoSEQ multiplex PCR, the TCRdb table keeps only in-frame clones and is missing some. The top ten clones hold under 3% of a sample with 350,000 to 450,000 clones, around nine tenths of them seen once. The CDR3 contains 14 residues. Germline lookup yields CDR1 SGHRS and CDR2 YFSETQ. Trimming cost V 4 bases and J 3 bases; bases outside gene matches: 3. The specimen was peripheral blood. This chain links TRBV5-1 with TRBJ2-3, with 9 bases that match TRBD2. The receptor was derived from a human donor in a cohort sampled during active COVID-19. The CDR3 region is CASSPGLATDTQYF. The DNA of the CDR3 is TGCGCCAGCAGCCCAGGACTAGCGACAGATACGCAGTATTTT.